This T cell receptor (beta chain) was obtained from a study of control samples from healthy donors and cancer patients. CDR3 length: 16 amino acids. The trim removed 2 bases at V and 4 bases at J, leaving 7 bases unmatched. Germline CDR1 reads MNHEY; CDR2 reads SVGEGT. This table comes from immunoSEQ multiplex PCR, and its TCRdb copy is limited to in-frame clones, with some not included. This table holds about 120,000 clones, around 90% found once. The sample was blood. The receptor comes from a man in his fifties in good health. This rearrangement joins TRBV6-2 or TRBV6-3 to TRBJ2-1; 8 nucleotides align to TRBD2. The CDR3 DNA follows: TGTGCCAGCAGTTACCAGCGGGAGAAAGTTTACAATGAGCAGTTCTTC. Protein: CASSYQREKVYNEQFF.